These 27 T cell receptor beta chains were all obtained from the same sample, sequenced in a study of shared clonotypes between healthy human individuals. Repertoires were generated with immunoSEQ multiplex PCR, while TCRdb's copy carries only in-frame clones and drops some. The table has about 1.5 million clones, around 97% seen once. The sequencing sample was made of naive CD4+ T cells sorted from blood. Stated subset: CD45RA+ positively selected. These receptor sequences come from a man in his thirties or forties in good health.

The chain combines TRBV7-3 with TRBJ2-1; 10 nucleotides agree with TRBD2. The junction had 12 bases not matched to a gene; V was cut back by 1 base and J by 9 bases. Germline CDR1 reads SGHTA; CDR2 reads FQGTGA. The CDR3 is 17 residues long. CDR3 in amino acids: CASSLSASASGSIEQFF. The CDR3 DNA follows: TGTGCCAGCAGCTTAAGCGCGAGCGCTAGCGGGAGTATTGAGCAGTTCTTC.

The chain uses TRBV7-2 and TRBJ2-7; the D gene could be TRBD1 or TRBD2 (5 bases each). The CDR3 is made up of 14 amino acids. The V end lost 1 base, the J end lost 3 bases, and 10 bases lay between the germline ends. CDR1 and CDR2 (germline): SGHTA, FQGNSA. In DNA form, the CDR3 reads TGTGCCAGCAGCTTAGTCCAGGGAGACTACGAGCAGTACTTC. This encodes CASSLVQGDYEQYF. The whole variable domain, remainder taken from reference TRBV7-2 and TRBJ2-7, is GAGVSQSPSNKVTEKGKDVELRCDPISGHTALYWYRQSLGQGLEFLIYFQGNSAPDKSGLPSDRFSAERTGGSVSTLTIQRTQQEDSAVYLCASSLVQGDYEQYFGPGTRLTVT.

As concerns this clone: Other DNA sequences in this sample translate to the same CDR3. CDR3 sequence: CASRTDNEKLFF. The CDR3 DNA sequence: TGTGCCAGCCGAACGGATAATGAAAAACTGTTTTTT. This chain uses TRBV2 with TRBJ1-4; no definite D call. The CDR3 consists of 12 residues. Trimming shortened V by 8 bases and J by 4 bases, and 8 bases separated the two germline ends. Germline V gives CDR1 SNHLY, CDR2 FYNNEI. The full variable domain, its missing parts supplied by reference TRBV2 and TRBJ1-4, is EPEVTQTPSHQVTQMGQEVILRCVPISNHLYFYWYRQILGQKVEFLVSFYNNEISEKSEIFDDQFSVERPDGSNFTLKIRSTKLEDSAMYFCASRTDNEKLFFGSGTQLSVL.

The CDR3 DNA reads as TGTGCCAGCAGGGGACAGGCCGGGGTTGAAAAACTGTTTTTT. It is translated as CASRGQAGVEKLFF. The J gene is TRBJ1-4, the V gene TRBV27; 8 nucleotides agree with TRBD1. The germline gives CDR1 MNHEY, CDR2 SMNVEV (reference sequence). This CDR3 region has 14 residues. V trimming: 6 bases; J trimming: 7 bases; junction bases outside the gene matches: 7.

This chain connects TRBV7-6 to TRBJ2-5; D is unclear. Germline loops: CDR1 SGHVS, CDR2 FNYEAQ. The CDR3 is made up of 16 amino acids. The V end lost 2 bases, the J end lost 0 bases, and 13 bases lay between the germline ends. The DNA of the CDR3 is TGTGCCAGCAGCTTACGACCCGGGTCGTACCAAGAGACCCAGTACTTC. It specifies CASSLRPGSYQETQYF.

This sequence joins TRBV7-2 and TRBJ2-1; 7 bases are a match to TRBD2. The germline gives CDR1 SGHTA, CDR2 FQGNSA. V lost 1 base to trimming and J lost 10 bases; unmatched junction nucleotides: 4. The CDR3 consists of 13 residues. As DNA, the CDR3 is TGTGCCAGCAGCTTAGGGGAGGGTCGGGAGCAGTTCTTC. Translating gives CASSLGEGREQFF.

The CDR3 region has the DNA TGTGCCAGCAGCTTAGTTTACCCGGGTTTCGGCAATGAGCAGTTCTTC. It is translated as CASSLVYPGFGNEQFF. The chain links TRBV11-3 to TRBJ2-1; D not certain. V dropped 1 base and J dropped 6 bases, with 16 bases sitting between them. The CDR3 length is 16 residues. CDR1 SGHNT and CDR2 YENEEA come from the germline V gene.

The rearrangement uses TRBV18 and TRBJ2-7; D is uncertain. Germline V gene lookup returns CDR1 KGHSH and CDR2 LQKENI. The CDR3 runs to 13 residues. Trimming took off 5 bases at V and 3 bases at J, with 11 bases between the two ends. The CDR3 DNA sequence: TGTGCCAGCTCATCCGACATTTTCTACGAGCAGTACTTC. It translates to CASSSDIFYEQYF.

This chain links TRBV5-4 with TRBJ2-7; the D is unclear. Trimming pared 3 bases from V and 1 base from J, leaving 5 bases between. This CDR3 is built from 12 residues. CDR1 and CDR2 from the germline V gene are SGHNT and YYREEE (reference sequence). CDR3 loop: CASSSESYEQYF. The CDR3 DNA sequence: TGTGCCAGCAGCTCAGAGTCCTACGAGCAGTACTTC.

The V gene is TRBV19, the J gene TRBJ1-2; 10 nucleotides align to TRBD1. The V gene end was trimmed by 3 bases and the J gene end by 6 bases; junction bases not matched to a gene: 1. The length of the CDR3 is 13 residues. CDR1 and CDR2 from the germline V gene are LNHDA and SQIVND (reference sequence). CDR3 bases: TGTGCCAGTAGTATGGACAGGGGGGATGGCTACACCTTC. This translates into CASSMDRGDGYTF.

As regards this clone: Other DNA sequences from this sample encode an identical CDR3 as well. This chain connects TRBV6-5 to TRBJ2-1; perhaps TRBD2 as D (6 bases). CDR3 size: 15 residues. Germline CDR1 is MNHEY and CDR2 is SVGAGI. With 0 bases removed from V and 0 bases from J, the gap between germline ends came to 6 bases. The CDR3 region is CASSYSGSSYNEQFF. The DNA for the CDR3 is TGTGCCAGCAGTTACTCCGGGAGCTCCTACAATGAGCAGTTCTTC.

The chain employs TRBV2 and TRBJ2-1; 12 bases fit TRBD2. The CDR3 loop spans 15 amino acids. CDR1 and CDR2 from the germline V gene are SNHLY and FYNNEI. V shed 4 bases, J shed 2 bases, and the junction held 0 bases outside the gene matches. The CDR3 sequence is CASSGLAGAYNEQFF. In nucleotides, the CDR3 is TGTGCCAGCAGTGGACTAGCGGGAGCCTACAATGAGCAGTTCTTC.

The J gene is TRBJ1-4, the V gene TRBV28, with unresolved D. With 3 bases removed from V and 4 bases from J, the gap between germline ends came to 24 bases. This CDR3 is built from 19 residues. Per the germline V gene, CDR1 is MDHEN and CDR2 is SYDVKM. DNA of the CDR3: TGTGCCAGCAGTTTCCGTATCCCCCCTACAGCGGAAAGTAATGAAAAACTGTTTTTT. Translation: CASSFRIPPTAESNEKLFF.

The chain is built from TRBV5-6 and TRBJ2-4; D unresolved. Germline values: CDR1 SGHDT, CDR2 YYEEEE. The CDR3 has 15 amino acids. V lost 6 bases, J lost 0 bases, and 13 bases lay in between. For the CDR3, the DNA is TGTGCCAGCACCCAACGGAGTATAGCCAAAAACATTCAGTACTTC. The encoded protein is CASTQRSIAKNIQYF.

CDR3 region: CAWSSRHNEQFF. The CDR3, as DNA: TGTGCCTGGAGTTCAAGGCACAATGAGCAGTTCTTC. V gene TRBV30 combines with J gene TRBJ2-1; D call uncertain. The CDR3 totals 12 residues. The V end lost 2 bases, the J end lost 5 bases, and 7 bases lay between the germline ends. The germline V gene has CDR1 GTSNPN and CDR2 SVGIG (reference sequence).

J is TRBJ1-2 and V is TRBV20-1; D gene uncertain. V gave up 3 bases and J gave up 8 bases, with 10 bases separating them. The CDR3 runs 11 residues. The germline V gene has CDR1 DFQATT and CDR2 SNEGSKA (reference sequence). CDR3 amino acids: CSASHQWGYTF. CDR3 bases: TGCAGTGCTAGTCACCAATGGGGCTACACCTTC.

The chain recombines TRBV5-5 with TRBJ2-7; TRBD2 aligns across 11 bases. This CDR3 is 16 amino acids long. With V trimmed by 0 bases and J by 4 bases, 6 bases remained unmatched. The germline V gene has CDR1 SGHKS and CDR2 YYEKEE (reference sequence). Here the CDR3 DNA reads TGTGCCAGCAGCTTGGGACTAGCGGGATTTTTGTACGAGCAGTACTTC. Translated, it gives CASSLGLAGFLYEQYF.

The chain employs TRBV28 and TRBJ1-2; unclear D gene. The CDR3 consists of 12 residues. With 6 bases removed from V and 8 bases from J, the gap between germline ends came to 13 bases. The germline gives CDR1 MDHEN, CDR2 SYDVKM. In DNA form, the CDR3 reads TGTGCCAGCAGCACCTATCTGGGGGGCTACACCTTC. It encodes CASSTYLGGYTF.

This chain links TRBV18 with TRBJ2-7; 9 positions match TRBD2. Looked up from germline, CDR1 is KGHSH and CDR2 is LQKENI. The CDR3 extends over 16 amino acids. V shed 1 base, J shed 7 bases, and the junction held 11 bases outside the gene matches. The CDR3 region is CASSPLQGGLAPEQYF. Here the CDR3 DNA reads TGTGCCAGCTCACCACTTCAGGGGGGACTAGCACCTGAGCAGTACTTC.

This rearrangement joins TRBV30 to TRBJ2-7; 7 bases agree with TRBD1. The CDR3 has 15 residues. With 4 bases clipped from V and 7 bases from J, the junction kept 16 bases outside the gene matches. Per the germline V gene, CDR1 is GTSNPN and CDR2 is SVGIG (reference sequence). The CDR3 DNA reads TGTGCCTGGAAGCCCCGTCTAGGGACAGCAGGGGAGCAGTACTTC. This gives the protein CAWKPRLGTAGEQYF. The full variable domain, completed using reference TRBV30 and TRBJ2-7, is SQTIHQWPATLVQPVGSPLSLECTVEGTSNPNLYWYRQAAGRGLQLLFYSVGIGQISSEVPQNLSASRPQDRQFILSSKKLLLSDSGFYLCAWKPRLGTAGEQYFGPGTRLTVT.

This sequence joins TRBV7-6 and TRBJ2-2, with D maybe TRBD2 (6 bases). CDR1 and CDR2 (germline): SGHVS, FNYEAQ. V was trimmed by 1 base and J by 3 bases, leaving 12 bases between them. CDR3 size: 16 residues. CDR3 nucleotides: TGTGCCAGCAGCTTAGGACGGGAGATGGACACCGGGGAGCTGTTTTTT. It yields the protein CASSLGREMDTGELFF.

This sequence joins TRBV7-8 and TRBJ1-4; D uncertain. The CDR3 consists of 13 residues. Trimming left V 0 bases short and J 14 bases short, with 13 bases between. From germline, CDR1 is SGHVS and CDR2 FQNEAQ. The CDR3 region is CASSLAPDRVLFF. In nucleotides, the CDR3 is TGTGCCAGCAGCTTAGCGCCGGATCGGGTTCTGTTTTTT.

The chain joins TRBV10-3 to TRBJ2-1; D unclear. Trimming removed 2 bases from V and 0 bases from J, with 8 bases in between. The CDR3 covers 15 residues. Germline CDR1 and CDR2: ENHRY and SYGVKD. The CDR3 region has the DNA TGTGCCATCAGTGAGCTCACCAGCTCCTACAATGAGCAGTTCTTC. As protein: CAISELTSSYNEQFF.

CDR3 residues: CASSLGGLVDEQYF. CDR3 sequence (DNA): TGCGCCAGCAGCTTGGGGGGATTAGTGGACGAGCAGTACTTC. The chain carries TRBV5-1 and TRBJ2-7, with D unresolved. Germline V gives CDR1 SGHRS, CDR2 YFSETQ. This CDR3 is 14 amino acids long. Trimming took off 0 bases at V and 5 bases at J, with 12 bases between the two ends.

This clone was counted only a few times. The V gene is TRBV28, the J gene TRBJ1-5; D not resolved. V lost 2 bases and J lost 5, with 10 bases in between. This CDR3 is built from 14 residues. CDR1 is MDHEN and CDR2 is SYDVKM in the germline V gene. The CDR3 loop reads CASSLPPYDQPQHF. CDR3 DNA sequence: TGTGCCAGCAGTTTACCTCCATACGATCAGCCCCAGCATTTT. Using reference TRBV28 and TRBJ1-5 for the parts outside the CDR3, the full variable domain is DVKVTQSSRYLVKRTGEKVFLECVQDMDHENMFWYRQDPGLGLRLIYFSYDVKMKEKGDIPEGYSVSREKKERFSLILESASTNQTSMYLCASSLPPYDQPQHFGDGTRLSIL.

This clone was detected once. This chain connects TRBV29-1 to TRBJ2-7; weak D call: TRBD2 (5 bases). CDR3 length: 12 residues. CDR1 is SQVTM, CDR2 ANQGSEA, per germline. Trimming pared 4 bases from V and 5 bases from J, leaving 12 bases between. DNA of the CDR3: TGCAGCGTTGTAGCCGGGATCAACGAGCAGTACTTC. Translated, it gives CSVVAGINEQYF.

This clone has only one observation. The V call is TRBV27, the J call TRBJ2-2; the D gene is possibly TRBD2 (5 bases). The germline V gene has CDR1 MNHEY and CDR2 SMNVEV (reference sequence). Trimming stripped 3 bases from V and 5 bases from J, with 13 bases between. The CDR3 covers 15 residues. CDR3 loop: CASSLRRALTGELFF. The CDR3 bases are TGTGCCAGCAGTTTGAGGCGGGCATTAACCGGGGAGCTGTTTTTT.